These 13 T cell receptor beta chains share one sample of origin, sequenced in a study of shared clonotypes between healthy human individuals. Some clones are missing from TCRdb's copy, which holds only in-frame ones; the method was immunoSEQ multiplex PCR. This sample carries under 2.5 million clones, about nine tenths of them seen once, and the ten largest clones take 0.37%. The sequencing input was naive CD4+ T cells from PBMCs. Documented subset: CD45RA+ positively selected. All receptors come from a man aged 18 to 29 in good health. Some clones in this sample may be carry-over from other donors' samples.

The chain is built from TRBV5-1 and TRBJ2-1, with 9 positions matching TRBD2. V was pared by 3 bases and J by 7 bases, with 5 bases of the junction left unmatched. There are 14 residues in the CDR3. CDR1 SGHRS and CDR2 YFSETQ come from the germline V gene. The CDR3: CASSSGTSPNEQFF. The CDR3 region has the DNA TGCGCCAGCAGCTCCGGGACTAGCCCTAATGAGCAGTTCTTC.

A note on this clone: Other nucleotide sequences from this sample produce the same CDR3. This chain uses TRBV2 with TRBJ1-1; D is undetermined. Trimming pared 4 bases from V and 5 bases from J, leaving 11 bases between. There are 13 residues in the CDR3. Germline CDR1 SNHLY, CDR2 FYNNEI. The CDR3 DNA is TGTGCCAGCAGTGCAGAGAGGAATACTGAAGCTTTCTTT. This gives the protein CASSAERNTEAFF.

The CDR3 reads CASSQKLAGGPEQYF. The DNA for the CDR3 is TGTGCCAGCAGCCAGAAACTAGCGGGAGGGCCTGAGCAGTACTTC. This chain joins TRBV5-4 and TRBJ2-7; the match to TRBD2 covers 13 bases. The CDR3 has 15 residues. Looked up from germline, CDR1 is SGHNT and CDR2 is YYREEE (reference sequence). Trimming at V came to 4 bases and at J to 7 bases, leaving 8 bases not matched to a gene.

This sequence joins TRBV5-4 and TRBJ2-2; no definite D call. Germline-derived CDR1 and CDR2 are SGHNT and YYREEE (reference sequence). CDR3 length: 13 residues. Trimming took 1 base from V and 5 from J, leaving 6 bases between them. DNA for the CDR3: TGTGCCAGCAGCTTGACGACTACCGGGGAGCTGTTTTTT. This translates into CASSLTTTGELFF.

CDR3 bases: TGTGCCAACTACCCGGACATTTTGAACATTCAGTACTTC. Translation: CANYPDILNIQYF. J is TRBJ2-4 and V is TRBV6-1; tentatively, D is TRBD1 (5 bases). The germline V gene encodes CDR1 MNHNS and CDR2 SASEGT. V shed 10 bases and J shed 7 bases, with 17 bases lying between them. The CDR3 is made up of 13 amino acids.

The chain uses TRBV7-2 and TRBJ2-5; D possibly corresponds to TRBD2 (6 bases). Germline V lookup: CDR1 SGHTA, CDR2 FQGNSA. The V and J ends lost 4 bases and 5 bases respectively, with 14 bases between them. This CDR3 has 14 amino acids. The CDR3 loop reads CASSSSRRAETQYF. For the CDR3, the DNA is TGTGCCAGCAGCTCCTCCCGGAGGGCGGAGACCCAGTACTTC.

The chain links TRBV5-1 to TRBJ1-1; 11 bases are shared with TRBD1. J gave up 3 bases and V 3 bases, and 7 bases lay outside the gene matches. Germline CDR1 and CDR2: SGHRS and YFSETQ. The CDR3 totals 16 residues. As DNA, the CDR3 is TGCGCCAGCAGCTCCGGACAGGGGGCAGTGTACACTGAAGCTTTCTTT. Translation gives CASSSGQGAVYTEAFF. Filled out from reference TRBV5-1 and TRBJ1-1, the complete variable domain reads KAGVTQTPRYLIKTRGQQVTLSCSPISGHRSVSWYQQTPGQGLQFLFEYFSETQRNKGNFPGRFSGRQFSNSRSEMNVSTLELGDSALYLCASSSGQGAVYTEAFFGQGTRLTVV.

This CDR3 is CASKPGLATDTQYF. The CDR3 DNA follows: TGTGCCAGCAAGCCGGGACTAGCGACAGATACGCAGTATTTT. J is TRBJ2-3 and V is TRBV25-1; 10 bases agree with TRBD2. This CDR3 has 14 residues. The germline V gene encodes CDR1 MGHDK and CDR2 SYGVNS. V dropped 7 bases and J dropped 3; count of bases not matched to a gene: 4. Full variable domain (missing parts from reference TRBV25-1 and TRBJ2-3): EADIYQTPRYLVIGTGKKITLECSQTMGHDKMYWYQQDPGMELHLIHYSYGVNSTEKGDLSSESTVSRIRTEHFPLTLESARPSHTSQYLCASKPGLATDTQYFGPGTRLTVL.

The CDR3: CASSSGTGRYEQYF. The CDR3 nucleotides are TGTGCCAGCAGCTCCGGGACAGGGCGCTACGAGCAGTACTTC. This rearrangement joins TRBV6-5 to TRBJ2-7, with TRBD1 matching 9 bases. Trimming removed 6 bases from V and 3 bases from J; junction bases left unmatched: 6. The CDR3 is 14 residues long. CDR1 is MNHEY and CDR2 is SVGAGI in the germline V gene.

This chain links TRBV2 with TRBJ2-7; D assignment may be TRBD1 or TRBD2 (5 bases each). This CDR3 region has 15 residues. Germline V gene sequence: CDR1 SNHLY, CDR2 FYNNEI. Trimming stripped 2 bases from V and 3 bases from J, with 14 bases between. The CDR3 bases are TGTGCCAGCAGTGAAAGTACGGTGGGGGTCTACGAGCAGTACTTC. It yields the protein CASSESTVGVYEQYF.

For the CDR3, the DNA is TGCAGCGTACTCAAGTTTGAGCAGTTCTTC. Amino acids: CSVLKFEQFF. The chain is built from TRBV29-1 and TRBJ2-1; the D is unclear. The CDR3 sequence is 10 residues long. Germline CDR1 SQVTM, CDR2 ANQGSEA. The V end lost 6 bases, the J end lost 9 bases, and 9 bases lay between the germline ends.

This chain uses TRBV27 with TRBJ2-7; D gene uncertain. The CDR3 runs to 13 residues. Germline V lookup: CDR1 MNHEY, CDR2 SMNVEV (reference sequence). Deletions cut 3 bases from V and 3 bases from J, with 9 bases between. CDR3 nucleotide sequence: TGTGCCAGCAGTTTCCAGCCCCGCTACGAGCAGTACTTC. This codes for CASSFQPRYEQYF.

V and J are TRBV6-5 and TRBJ2-2; TRBD1 matches 8 bases. V gave up 5 bases and J gave up 6 bases; unmatched junction bases: 5. Per the germline V gene, CDR1 is MNHEY and CDR2 is SVGAGI. The CDR3 sequence is 14 residues long. CDR3 loop: CASSVLQGAGELFF. The CDR3 region has the DNA TGTGCCAGCAGTGTGTTACAGGGGGCCGGGGAGCTGTTTTTT.